This T cell receptor beta chain was sequenced in a study of T cell responses to AZD1222 COVID-19 vaccine. Comment on this clone: Its antigen is unidentified.

Produced via immunoSEQ multiplex PCR; TCRdb's table is partial and in-frame only. Counted here are under 95,000 clones, about 92% occurring once; the ten biggest clones make up 2.2%. Points from the study as a whole: Clonal diversity was possibly underestimated, and white British individuals and females predominated among donors.

The source material was peripheral blood, sampled on day 0 of AZD1222 vaccination. This receptor was taken from an adult in good health.

CDR3 protein: CASRDRQRGTNTEAFF. The CDR3 DNA reads as TGTGCCAGCAGGGACAGGCAACGGGGGACGAACACTGAAGCTTTCTTT. The gene calls are TRBV2 and TRBJ1-1; 7 bases agree with TRBD1. The V segment lost 6 bases and the J segment 1 base; nucleotides outside the gene matches: 11. Germline V gene lookup returns CDR1 SNHLY and CDR2 FYNNEI. CDR3 length equals 16 residues.